This T cell receptor (beta chain) derives from a study of metastatic and nonmetastatic thyroid tumors. Trimming took 4 bases from V and 1 from J; bases not matched to a gene: 3. Germline V CDR1 and CDR2: SGHRS, YFSETQ. The CDR3 runs to 14 residues. TCRdb called clones again from the PCR reads with MiXCR. Found here are approximately 65,000 clones, 4% to 4.5% of them singletons; the top ten hold about a fifth. Many counts were recorded for this clone. Other DNA sequences in the same sample also yield this CDR3. None of the patients had undergone any treatment ahead of thyroid surgery. This TCR derives from a female donor with papillary thyroid cancer or a benign thyroid nodule (not recorded which). Some clones in this sample may be carry-over from other donors' samples. The chain couples TRBV5-1 to TRBJ1-1; 8 bases align to TRBD1. Sequenced input: blood. In nucleotides, the CDR3 is TGCGCCAGCAGCCCAGGGGGCCAGAACACTGAAGCTTTCTTT. Its translation: CASSPGGQNTEAFF.